The T cell receptor beta chain described here comes from a study of blood T cell repertoires in COVID-19. Study in general: Collection of acute and convalescent COVID-19 samples took place in the United States, Italy and Spain. The cDNA or gDNA used as material had been derived from T cells, B-cell-depleted T cells, or PBMCs.

In the study's own analysis: For nucleated cells, counts were estimated from reference gene primer amplification. Assay used: immunoSEQ multiplex PCR; TCRdb lists only in-frame clones, some missing. V and J calls plus clone size are reproduced from that table; the DNA served to infer D and trimming. Of around 67,000 clones in the sample, just under 85% were seen once. This CDR3 has 13 residues. This clone appeared once. Specimen: peripheral blood. The chain recombines TRBV21-1 with TRBJ2-1; whether TRBD1, the table's D call, matches the DNA was not checked. TRBV21-1 is given as a pseudogene. The TCR comes from a man aged 65-85 years with acute or convalescent COVID-19. CDR3 coding DNA: TGTGCCAGCAGCAAAGATCAGAACAATGAGCAGTTCTTC. The encoded protein is CASSKDQNNEQFF.